The 4 T cell receptor beta chains presented below share a single source sample, sequenced in a study of blood T cells in healthy people across ages. A second PCR, run for about 7 to 11 cycles, used a sample-barcoded 5' primer plus a J-beta primer mix. Each CDR3 protein is one row after TCRdb ran MiXCR on the 5' RACE reads. The sample has about 760,000 distinct CDR3 sequences, 20% to 25% seen once. This sample was shared with a second study, whose subject was T cells of mothers and their children.

Sequences were obtained from blood. These receptors were collected from a boy between 10 and 17 years old in good health.

This clonotype was observed a handful of times. The chain couples TRBV28 to TRBJ2-7; D call uncertain. Per germline, CDR1 MDHEN and CDR2 SYDVKM. V was shortened by 5 bases and J by 0 bases, with 14 bases between the two germline ends. This CDR3 is built from 15 residues. The DNA for the CDR3 is TGTGCCAGCAGTGGACCGGGCAGGAGCTCCTACGAGCAGTACTTC. Encoded protein: CASSGPGRSSYEQYF. The full variable domain, completed using reference TRBV28 and TRBJ2-7, is DVKVTQSSRYLVKRTGEKVFLECVQDMDHENMFWYRQDPGLGLRLIYFSYDVKMKEKGDIPEGYSVSREKKERFSLILESASTNQTSMYLCASSGPGRSSYEQYFGPGTRLTVT.

The table lists this clonotype with a few counts. The chain carries TRBV27 and TRBJ1-1; 7 nucleotides agree with TRBD1. Germline assignment: CDR1 MNHEY and CDR2 SMNVEV (reference sequence). The CDR3 totals 15 residues. The J segment lost 2 bases and the V segment lost 3 bases, leaving 6 bases of the junction unmatched. The CDR3 DNA follows: TGTGCCAGCAGTTTTGGATCAGGGGGTAACACTGAAGCTTTCTTT. Amino acid sequence: CASSFGSGGNTEAFF.

V usage is TRBV5-1 and J usage is TRBJ2-5; possibly TRBD2 for D (5 bases). Germline CDR1 reads SGHRS; CDR2 reads YFSETQ. The CDR3 consists of 15 residues. Trimming pared 1 base from V and 2 bases from J, leaving 12 bases between. The CDR3 DNA is TGCGCCAGCAGCTTGCTCGGCGGGTCACAAGAGACCCAGTACTTC. Residues: CASSLLGGSQETQYF.

The chain employs TRBV10-3 and TRBJ2-4, with no clear D. Trimming removed 2 bases from V and 0 bases from J, with 20 bases in between. The CDR3 consists of 19 residues. Germline CDR1 and CDR2: ENHRY and SYGVKD. The CDR3 here is CAISEEERTVNLAKNIQYF. In nucleotides, the CDR3 is TGTGCCATCAGTGAGGAGGAGAGGACGGTAAATCTAGCCAAAAACATTCAGTACTTC.